The 3 T cell receptor beta chains listed next were all sequenced from one sample in a study of OX40 agonist ivuxolimab in advanced cancers. Generated by immunoSEQ multiplex PCR, the TCRdb table keeps only in-frame clones and is missing some. The sample lists 78,000 or so clones; roughly 92% were seen once. Sequenced here: CD4+ or CD8+ T cells sorted from blood, sampled in a trial of the OX40 agonist ivuxolimab. Source of these receptors: an adult with an advanced solid tumor such as melanoma, head and neck, liver or kidney cancer.

CDR3 in amino acids: CASSGRTVFGGNQPQHF. CDR3 in DNA: TGTGCCAGCAGTGGCAGGACAGTTTTCGGGGGAAATCAGCCCCAGCATTTT. V is TRBV2 and J is TRBJ1-5; possible D gene TRBD1, 6 bases. V gave up 4 bases and J gave up 4 bases, with 20 bases separating them. The CDR3 has 17 amino acids. CDR1 is SNHLY, CDR2 FYNNEI, per germline.

This clone showed up just once. The chain combines TRBV2 with TRBJ2-7; 8 bases align to TRBD1. The CDR3 sequence is 13 residues long. Germline-derived CDR1 and CDR2 are SNHLY and FYNNEI. V lost 9 bases and J lost 7; bases outside the gene matches: 11. This chain's CDR3 is CASQLQGVREQYF. CDR3 nucleotide sequence: TGTGCCAGTCAGTTACAGGGGGTTCGTGAGCAGTACTTC. Supplemented by reference TRBV2 and TRBJ2-7, the full variable domain reads EPEVTQTPSHQVTQMGQEVILRCVPISNHLYFYWYRQILGQKVEFLVSFYNNEISEKSEIFDDQFSVERPDGSNFTLKIRSTKLEDSAMYFCASQLQGVREQYFGPGTRLTVT.

This clone came up once. The gene calls are TRBV7-9 and TRBJ2-3; D remains ambiguous. Trimming removed 6 bases from V and 5 bases from J, with 9 bases in between. Germline V gene sequence: CDR1 SEHNR, CDR2 FQNEAQ (reference sequence). The CDR3 runs 12 residues. CDR3: CASRSLGDTQYF. The CDR3 DNA sequence: TGTGCCAGCAGGAGTCTTGGAGATACGCAGTATTTT. Variable domain in full (rest from reference TRBV7-9 and TRBJ2-3): DTGVSQNPRHKITKRGQNVTFRCDPISEHNRLYWYRQTLGQGPEFLTYFQNEAQLEKSRLLSDRFSAERPKGSFSTLEIQRTEQGDSAMYLCASRSLGDTQYFGPGTRLTVL.